In this sample, the clone carrying this T cell receptor beta chain turned up a few times. It was with 60 Vbeta and 13 Jbeta primers that the PCR ran. Some clones are missing from TCRdb's copy, which holds only in-frame ones; the method was immunoSEQ multiplex PCR. In the table there are about 140,000 clones, around 10% of which are singletons. This sample is drawn from a study of cytomegalovirus exposure and HLA in healthy donors. Germline V gives CDR1 ENHRY, CDR2 SYGVKD. The ends lost 4 bases at V and 12 bases at J; junction bases unmatched: 11. The CDR3 is 14 amino acids. The specimen sequenced was PBMCs. The J gene is TRBJ2-1, the V gene TRBV10-3; 8 bases match TRBD2. The source of this sequence is a male donor in good health and CMV-seronegative. As DNA, the CDR3 is TGTGCCATCAGTGCGGCGGGAGGAGTTGATTGGCAGTTCTTC. It codes for CAISAAGGVDWQFF.